Listed here are 14 T cell receptor beta chains from one sample, sequenced in a study of cytotoxic CD8 clonotypes in ibrutinib-treated CLL. Assay used: immunoSEQ multiplex PCR; TCRdb lists only in-frame clones, some missing. The sample records approximately 320,000 clones, about 61% being singletons. The sample here was PBMCs, taken after 36 months of ibrutinib treatment. Receptor source: a human donor with chronic lymphocytic leukemia.

The chain uses TRBV5-3 and TRBJ2-1; TRBD1 aligns across 7 bases. TRBV5-3 is flagged as an ORF with uncertain function. There are 12 residues in the CDR3. V lost 4 bases to trimming and J lost 6 bases; unmatched junction nucleotides: 1. The CDR3 region has the DNA TGTGCCAGAAGCGACAGGGTCAATGAGCAGTTCTTC. Its translation is CARSDRVNEQFF.

The V gene is TRBV7-9, the J gene TRBJ1-2; TRBD1 might be the D (6 bases). The germline V and J ends were trimmed by 1 base and 3 bases, with 9 bases remaining between them. Germline V gene sequence: CDR1 SEHNR, CDR2 FQNEAQ (reference sequence). The CDR3 is 14 residues long. CDR3 sequence reads: CASSLVGAYYGYTF. As DNA, the CDR3 is TGTGCCAGCAGCTTAGTGGGGGCATACTATGGCTACACCTTC.

This clone was observed once. The chain links TRBV18 to TRBJ2-7; 7 bases line up with TRBD2. Per germline, CDR1 KGHSH and CDR2 LQKENI. CDR3 length: 14 residues. V shed 4 bases, J shed 3 bases, and the junction held 6 bases outside the gene matches. In DNA, the CDR3 is TGTGCCAGCTCACAGTGGGAGGGCTACTACGAGCAGTACTTC. This translates into CASSQWEGYYEQYF.

V usage is TRBV29-1 and J usage is TRBJ2-7; a weak D match, TRBD1 (6 bases). The germline gives CDR1 SQVTM, CDR2 ANQGSEA. The V end lost 4 bases, the J end lost 5 bases, and 12 bases lay between the germline ends. This CDR3 region has 12 residues. CDR3 nucleotides: TGCAGCGTTGGAGACACAGGGCACGAGCAGTACTTC. Encoded protein: CSVGDTGHEQYF.

The V call is TRBV6-1, the J call TRBJ1-2; possible D gene TRBD1, 5 bases. The germline CDR1 and CDR2 sequences are MNHNS and SASEGT. The CDR3 spans 12 residues. Trimming took 5 bases from V and 8 from J, leaving 12 bases between them. The CDR3 spells CASSRIGDGYTF. Written as DNA, the CDR3 is TGTGCCAGCAGTCGAATAGGGGACGGCTACACCTTC.

The rearrangement uses TRBV27 and TRBJ2-7, with a possible D match to TRBD2 (7 bases). V was cut by 6 bases and J by 4 bases, with 19 bases left in between. Per the germline V gene, CDR1 is MNHEY and CDR2 is SMNVEV (reference sequence). The CDR3 sequence is 15 residues long. The CDR3 protein is CASSVGGGIVYEQYF. The CDR3 DNA sequence: TGTGCCAGCAGCGTTGGGGGGGGCATAGTTTACGAGCAGTACTTC.

This clone was counted only a few times. This chain connects TRBV5-4 to TRBJ1-4, with TRBD1 as a possible D gene (5 bases). Per germline, CDR1 SGHNT and CDR2 YYREEE (reference sequence). V lost 0 bases and J 11 bases, leaving 5 bases between the germline ends. The CDR3 consists of 11 residues. DNA for the CDR3: TGTGCCAGCAGCTTGGAGGGGAAACTGTTTTTT. Amino acids: CASSLEGKLFF.

The DNA for the CDR3 is TGTGCCAGCAGCTTTCTAGCCAGGTGGACCCCAGATACGCAGTATTTT. Protein sequence: CASSFLARWTPDTQYF. The chain is built from TRBV7-2 and TRBJ2-3; a weak D match, TRBD2 (5 bases). The CDR3 loop spans 16 amino acids. Looked up from germline, CDR1 is SGHTA and CDR2 is FQGNSA. The ends were cut back, 3 bases at V and 4 bases at J, with 17 bases in the middle.

The chain links TRBV5-1 to TRBJ1-2; weak D call: TRBD1 (6 bases). The V end was cut by 4 bases, the J end by 1 base, with 11 bases between. Germline CDR1 SGHRS, CDR2 YFSETQ. CDR3 length: 14 residues. DNA for the CDR3: TGCGCCAGCAGCGCTACAGGGTTTAACTATGGCTACACCTTC. This codes for CASSATGFNYGYTF.

This clone was found a few times. The rearrangement uses TRBV2 and TRBJ1-2; D gene unclear. Deletions cut 2 bases from V and 7 bases from J, with 8 bases between. The CDR3 totals 12 residues. The germline CDR1 and CDR2 sequences are SNHLY and FYNNEI. DNA for the CDR3: TGTGCCAGCAGTGAAAATGCGGGTGGCTACACCTTC. Translated, it gives CASSENAGGYTF.

The chain links TRBV29-1 to TRBJ2-1; the D gene is possibly TRBD1 (6 bases). This CDR3 is built from 18 residues. The germline V and J ends were trimmed by 2 bases and 1 base, with 21 bases remaining between them. The germline V gene has CDR1 SQVTM and CDR2 ANQGSEA. In DNA, the CDR3 is TGCAGCGTTGAAATTAGGGGTTTCCAGGGGAATTCCTACAATGAGCAGTTCTTC. It codes for CSVEIRGFQGNSYNEQFF.

This rearrangement joins TRBV10-3 to TRBJ1-1, with D unclear. Per the germline V gene, CDR1 is ENHRY and CDR2 is SYGVKD. V lost 6 bases and J lost 0, with 11 bases in between. This CDR3 comprises 14 residues. CDR3 sequence reads: CAISQRDMNTEAFF. The DNA of the CDR3 is TGTGCCATCAGCCAAAGGGATATGAACACTGAAGCTTTCTTT.

There are a few counts of this clone. In nucleotides, the CDR3 is TGCGCCAGCAGACCGGACAGGGGGGTAGATACGCAGTATTTT. This translates into CASRPDRGVDTQYF. J is TRBJ2-3 and V is TRBV5-1; 10 bases are a match to TRBD1. The germline V gene encodes CDR1 SGHRS and CDR2 YFSETQ. Losses at the gene ends were 5 bases for V and 5 bases for J; bases not matched to a gene: 5. This CDR3 has 14 amino acids.

The chain combines TRBV2 with TRBJ2-7; D ambiguous. Germline V gives CDR1 SNHLY, CDR2 FYNNEI. The CDR3 is 14 amino acids. Deletions cut 7 bases from V and 4 bases from J, with 17 bases between. In nucleotides, the CDR3 is TGTGCCAGCAACTTCGGCCCCGCGGTTTACGAGCAGTACTTC. Translation gives CASNFGPAVYEQYF.